This passage covers 27 T cell receptor beta chains from one sample sequenced in a study of tumor-infiltrating lymphocytes in primary liver carcinoma. With a constant-region primer, TCR beta cDNA was made from approximately 500 ng of total RNA. Library construction for TCR beta comprised three nested multiplex PCR rounds performed with slightly modified ARM-PCR. Investigators reported that the first two PCR rounds, at 10 cycles each, used TRBV1-TRBV30 forward primers with a C-beta reverse primer. MiXCR was run by TCRdb on the multiplex PCR reads, yielding one entry per CDR3 protein. The repertoire includes roughly 120,000 distinct CDR3 sequences, 64% of them detected once, and around 8.4% sits in the top ten. Co-extraction yielded RNA and DNA from around 20-30 mg of unsorted bulk tissue. Sequencing input: liver tumor tissue from sampling region 3. This sample's subset: tumor region T3, left-lateral pole. Receptor source: an older woman with primary liver carcinoma and hepatitis B virus infection.

By share, this clonotype counts as medium-sized (0.01 to 0.1%). V usage is TRBV11-2 and J usage is TRBJ1-2, with 7 positions matching TRBD1. V dropped 0 bases and J dropped 8; count of bases not matched to a gene: 3. The CDR3 totals 13 residues. The germline gives CDR1 SGHAT, CDR2 FQNNGV. The CDR3 reads CASSLDRGDGYTF. The CDR3 bases are TGTGCCAGCAGCTTAGACAGGGGGGACGGCTACACCTTC.

V gene TRBV6-5 combines with J gene TRBJ1-2; D unresolved. The ends were cut back, 6 bases at V and 10 bases at J, with 18 bases in the middle. There are 13 residues in the CDR3. Germline V gene lookup returns CDR1 MNHEY and CDR2 SVGAGI. CDR3 nucleotides: TGTGCCAGCAGCCGCCGTCAGGCCCCTGACTACACCTTC. Its protein product is CASSRRQAPDYTF.

This clonotype appeared many times. V and J are TRBV5-1 and TRBJ1-5; D might be TRBD1 (6 bases). This CDR3 is 15 amino acids long. V lost 0 bases and J 6 bases, leaving 13 bases between the germline ends. Looked up from germline, CDR1 is SGHRS and CDR2 is YFSETQ. The CDR3 here is CASSLGGGRTQPQHF. DNA for the CDR3: TGCGCCAGCAGCTTGGGAGGGGGGAGGACTCAGCCCCAGCATTTT.

On this clonotype itself: At one end, the junction sequence differs from germline, possibly due to a read error. The V gene is TRBV7-8, the J gene TRBJ1-5; TRBD1 is a possible D gene (5 bases). This CDR3 is built from 17 residues. Germline CDR1 and CDR2: SGHVS and FQNEAQ. The DNA for the CDR3 is TGTACCAGCGGCGCCCTATTGGGGCGAGTGGGCAATCAGCCCCAGCATTTT. Translation gives CTSGALLGRVGNQPQHF.

Notes on this clonotype: A junction boundary mismatches the germline segment, possibly from a read error. The rearrangement links TRBV5-1 to TRBJ1-6, with D tentatively TRBD1 (5 bases). This CDR3 has 13 residues. The germline gives CDR1 SGHRS, CDR2 YFSETQ. The CDR3 reads CVSNLQDNSPLHF. The DNA for the CDR3 is TGCGTCAGCAATCTACAGGATAATTCACCCCTCCACTTT.

This clonotype came up many times. The chain has TRBV6-6 and TRBJ1-2, with 7 bases matching TRBD1. The CDR3 sequence is 16 residues long. Germline V gene data show CDR1 as MNHNY and CDR2 as SVGAGI (reference sequence). Unmatched junction bases numbered 13, after V lost 5 bases and J lost 4 bases. The CDR3, as DNA: TGTGCCAGCAGTACGCGACAGGGAGCCACCCTCTATGGCTACACCTTC. This translates into CASSTRQGATLYGYTF.

About this clonotype: One end of the junction is discordant with germline, which a read error may explain. This chain joins TRBV6-1 and TRBJ2-5, with D tentatively TRBD2 (6 bases). Per the germline V gene, CDR1 is MNHNS and CDR2 is SASEGT. The CDR3 consists of 16 residues. CDR3 sequence: CARSEAGREYQETQYF. CDR3 in DNA: TGTGCCAGGAGTGAAGCGGGCAGGGAGTACCAAGAGACCCAATACTTC.

This clonotype was seen repeatedly, ten times or more. The chain has TRBV5-4 and TRBJ1-2; 10 positions match TRBD1. Germline lookup yields CDR1 SGHNT and CDR2 YYREEE (reference sequence). The CDR3 is 14 amino acids. The V gene end was trimmed by 0 bases and the J gene end by 4 bases; junction bases not matched to a gene: 0. CDR3 residues: CASSLGDRGYGYTF. Written as DNA, the CDR3 is TGTGCCAGCAGCTTGGGGGACAGGGGCTATGGCTACACCTTC.

This clonotype was counted ten times or more. The rearrangement links TRBV28 to TRBJ2-1, with D perhaps being TRBD1 or TRBD2 (6 bases each). This CDR3 is 15 amino acids long. The germline CDR1 and CDR2 sequences are MDHEN and SYDVKM. Trimming shortened V by 4 bases and J by 4 bases, and 14 bases separated the two germline ends. DNA of the CDR3: TGTGCCAGCAGTTGGAGGGGGAAAGGTTACAATGAGCAGTTCTTC. Protein sequence: CASSWRGKGYNEQFF. The full variable domain, completed using reference TRBV28 and TRBJ2-1, is DVKVTQSSRYLVKRTGEKVFLECVQDMDHENMFWYRQDPGLGLRLIYFSYDVKMKEKGDIPEGYSVSREKKERFSLILESASTNQTSMYLCASSWRGKGYNEQFFGPGTRLTVL.

This clonotype has ten or more counts. The genes are TRBV6-5 and TRBJ2-3; the D is unclear. The CDR3 runs to 13 residues. The ends were cut back, 10 bases at V and 0 bases at J, with 11 bases in the middle. Germline V lookup: CDR1 MNHEY, CDR2 SVGAGI. The CDR3 DNA reads TGTGCCACCTCCCTGCCGAGCACAGATACGCAGTATTTT. Its translation is CATSLPSTDTQYF.

The chain is built from TRBV7-9 and TRBJ1-5; D not resolved. V was cut by 5 bases and J by 5 bases, with 7 bases left in between. CDR1 is SEHNR and CDR2 is FQNEAQ in the germline V gene (reference sequence). CDR3 length: 12 amino acids. In DNA, the CDR3 is TGTGCCAGCAGCGGACTCGATCAGCCCCAGCATTTT. Its translation is CASSGLDQPQHF.

A word on this clonotype: A junction end diverges from the germline sequence, so it may reflect a read error. The rearrangement uses TRBV6-6 and TRBJ1-2; D unclear. The CDR3 is 11 residues long. From germline, CDR1 is MNHNY and CDR2 SVGAGI (reference sequence). DNA for the CDR3: TGTGCCAGCACCAGAAACTATGGCCACGCCTTC. Amino acids: CASTRNYGHAF.

This clonotype was seen at least ten times. J is TRBJ2-1 and V is TRBV7-9; the D is unclear. The CDR3 runs 15 residues. V was cut by 3 bases and J by 5 bases, with 14 bases left in between. Looked up from germline, CDR1 is SEHNR and CDR2 is FQNEAQ (reference sequence). The CDR3 protein is CASSFTQDLHNEQFF. CDR3 DNA sequence: TGTGCCAGCAGCTTTACCCAAGACTTGCACAATGAGCAGTTCTTC.

This clonotype appeared a single time. An end of the junction does not agree with germline; a read error may underlie this. The rearrangement uses TRBV11-2 and TRBJ1-1; TRBD1 might be the D (6 bases). The CDR3 consists of 14 residues. The germline gives CDR1 SGHAT, CDR2 FQNNGV. The CDR3 nucleotides read TGTGCCAGCGGCATACAGGGAGGGAACACTGAAGCTTTCTTC. Amino acid sequence: CASGIQGGNTEAFF.

Points on this clonotype: A read error may account for a junction end that differs from germline. The CDR3 DNA is TGTGCCAGCAGCCCGACAGGGGACCGAACCGGGGAGCTGTTCTTT. Translating it yields CASSPTGDRTGELFF. The J gene is TRBJ2-2, the V gene TRBV4-2, with TRBD1 identical over 8 bases. Germline lookup yields CDR1 LGHNA and CDR2 YNFKEQ. This CDR3 is built from 15 residues.

The CDR3 bases are TGTGCCAGCAGCCTTACTGTGGGCGCTGATAACTATGGCTACACCTTC. Translated, it gives CASSLTVGADNYGYTF. The chain carries TRBV4-2 and TRBJ1-2, with D uncertain. With 4 bases removed from V and 1 base from J, the gap between germline ends came to 16 bases. CDR1 and CDR2 (germline): LGHNA, YNFKEQ. This CDR3 region has 16 residues.

Points on this clonotype: The junction departs from germline at one end; a sequencing error may be responsible. The chain carries TRBV11-2 and TRBJ2-7; 14 nucleotides agree with TRBD2. There are 20 residues in the CDR3. Germline assignment: CDR1 SGHAT and CDR2 FQNNGV. The CDR3 coding sequence is TGTGCCAGGAGCTTAAGGGCCGGGGGACTAGCGGGAGTTGGAGCCTACGAGCATTACTTC. Protein product: CARSLRAGGLAGVGAYEHYF.

This clonotype was counted many times. The chain carries TRBV12-3 or TRBV12-4 and TRBJ1-1; D is possibly TRBD1 (6 bases). V was shortened by 4 bases and J by 5 bases, with 14 bases between the two germline ends. The CDR3 has 14 residues. This CDR3 reads CASSSRQGRTEAFF. The CDR3 nucleotides read TGTGCCAGCAGTTCCCGCCAGGGGAGGACTGAAGCTTTCTTT.

With regard to this clonotype: A much larger clone lies a single base off, so this may be a read error. The rearrangement joins TRBV12-3 or TRBV12-4 to TRBJ2-7, with 9 positions matching TRBD2. The CDR3 loop spans 15 amino acids. Trimming at V came to 6 bases and at J to 1 base, leaving 7 bases not matched to a gene. The CDR3 protein is CASRESGRLSYEQYF. In DNA form, the CDR3 reads TGTGCCAGCAGAGAGAGCGGGAGGCTTTCCTACGAGCAGTACTTC.

Concerning this clonotype: Sequence at one end of the junction differs from germline and may be a read error. The chain is built from TRBV11-2 and TRBJ2-3, with 9 positions matching TRBD2. The germline gives CDR1 SGHAT, CDR2 FQNNGV. The length of the CDR3 is 16 residues. The CDR3 here is CAISLGLATSTDTQYF. The CDR3 DNA reads TGTGCCATCAGCCTCGGACTAGCGACTAGCACAGATACGCAGTATTTT. Filled out from reference TRBV11-2 and TRBJ2-3, the complete variable domain reads EAGVAQSPRYKIIEKRQSVAFWCNPISGHATLYWYQQILGQGPKLLIQFQNNGVVDDSQLPKDRFSAERLKGVDSTLKIQPAKLEDSAVYLCAISLGLATSTDTQYFGPGTRLTVL.

Points on this clonotype: The germline gene is not matched at one end of the junction; a read error may be the cause. The chain is built from TRBV7-9 and TRBJ2-2; maybe TRBD2 (5 bases). This CDR3 region has 11 residues. From germline, CDR1 is SEHNR and CDR2 FQNEAQ (reference sequence). In nucleotides, the CDR3 is TGTGCCAGCAGCTCGTCCGGGGAACTGTTTTTT. Protein product: CASSSSGELFF.

A note on this clonotype: One base away lies a much larger clone, so this may be a sequencing read error. This sequence joins TRBV7-8 and TRBJ2-3, with D maybe TRBD2 (5 bases). Germline V gene lookup returns CDR1 SGHVS and CDR2 FQNEAQ. Trimming removed 4 bases at V and 6 bases at J, with 11 bases between. The CDR3 has 13 amino acids. This CDR3 reads CASSSATRDTQYF. CDR3 bases: TGTGCCAGCAGCTCGGCAACTAGGGATACGCAGTATTTT.

Comment on this clonotype: No conserved phenylalanine or tryptophan is present at the end of the CDR3, so a read error is the likely explanation. V is TRBV11-2 and J is TRBJ2-2; D may be TRBD1 or TRBD2 (5 bases each). The germline gives CDR1 SGHAT, CDR2 FQNNGV. The CDR3 contains 15 residues. The CDR3 spells CASSQGTQNTGELFI. CDR3 sequence (DNA): TGTGCCAGCAGCCAAGGGACCCAGAACACCGGAGAGCTGTTTATT.

Remarks on this clonotype: At one of its ends the junction is not consistent with the germline gene, which may arise from a read error. The V and J genes are TRBV11-2 and TRBJ1-1; D is perhaps TRBD1 (6 bases). The germline V gene encodes CDR1 SGHAT and CDR2 FQNNGV. The CDR3 runs 13 residues. CDR3 bases: TGTGCCAGCAACAGGGATGGGAACACTGAAGCTTTCTTC. Its translation is CASNRDGNTEAFF.

Points on this clonotype: The CDR3 does not end in the conserved phenylalanine or tryptophan, so this is likely a read error. The chain links TRBV11-2 to TRBJ2-7, with TRBD1 matching 7 bases. V trimming: 4 bases; J trimming: 3 bases; junction bases outside the gene matches: 3. This CDR3 region has 13 residues. From germline, CDR1 is SGHAT and CDR2 FQNNGV. This CDR3 is CASSSYRGYEQYS. The CDR3, as DNA: TGTGCCAGCAGCTCTTACAGGGGCTACGAGCAGTACTCC.

This chain links TRBV7-8 with TRBJ2-7, with D possibly TRBD1 on 7 matching bases. Trimming left V 4 bases short and J 3 bases short, with 16 bases between. Germline CDR1 reads SGHVS; CDR2 reads FQNEAQ. The CDR3 has 15 amino acids. CDR3 region: CASSWETGRLYEQYF. CDR3 sequence (DNA): TGTGCCAGCAGCTGGGAGACAGGGAGGCTCTACGAGCAGTACTTC.

Comments on this clonotype: Being one base from a much bigger clone, this may be a read error. The chain carries TRBV12-3 or TRBV12-4 and TRBJ1-6; TRBD1 is a possible D gene (6 bases). V dropped 6 bases and J dropped 9 bases, with 33 bases sitting between them. CDR3 length equals 20 residues. For the CDR3, the DNA is TGTGCCAGCAGCTCTCCCGAGTCCGGGACACGACTCCTCAGGGGTTCACCCCTCCACTTT. This encodes CASSSPESGTRLLRGSPLHF.